This passage covers 26 T cell receptor beta chains from one sample sequenced in a study of blood T cells in healthy people across ages. Through a sample-barcoded 5' primer and a J-beta primer mix, a second PCR was run for about 6 to 12 cycles. TCRdb passed the 5' RACE reads through MiXCR, listing each CDR3 protein once. The repertoire holds 450,000 to 600,000 distinct CDR3 sequences, with roughly a quarter as singletons. This same sample was also part of a study on T cells of mothers and their children.

The sequenced sample consisted of blood. The receptors were gathered from a boy between 2 and 10 years old in good health.

This clonotype was picked up a small number of times. This sequence joins TRBV20-1 and TRBJ2-1; 8 positions agree with TRBD2. From germline, CDR1 is DFQATT and CDR2 SNEGSKA (reference sequence). This CDR3 spans 14 amino acids. The J segment lost 5 bases and the V segment lost 5 bases, leaving 8 bases of the junction unmatched. The CDR3 DNA follows: TGCAGTGCTCGGAGCGGGAGTCGTGACAATGAGCAGTTCTTC. Amino acids: CSARSGSRDNEQFF.

Points on this clonotype: The junction differs from germline at one of its ends, possibly a read error. The chain joins TRBV20-1 to TRBJ2-7, with TRBD2 identical over 7 bases. This CDR3 is 13 amino acids long. Germline CDR1 DFQATT, CDR2 SNEGSKA (reference sequence). CDR3 region: CSTRALAAYEQYF. CDR3 DNA sequence: TGCAGTACTAGGGCTCTAGCGGCTTACGAGCAGTACTTC.

This clonotype turned up a few times. Relative to the germline gene, one junction end is altered; a read error may explain this. The V gene is TRBV29-1, the J gene TRBJ2-7, with 9 bases matching TRBD1. Per the germline V gene, CDR1 is SQVTM and CDR2 is ANQGSEA. This CDR3 is 15 amino acids long. CDR3 DNA: TGCAGCGTGGAGAAGGGGGACAGGGCGCCCTACGAGCAGCACTTC. Its protein is CSVEKGDRAPYEQHF.

The chain carries TRBV19 and TRBJ2-7; TRBD1 matches 10 bases. This CDR3 region has 13 residues. Per germline, CDR1 LNHDA and CDR2 SQIVND (reference sequence). V shed 10 bases and J 4 bases; nucleotides not matched to a gene: 7. Here the CDR3 reads CATSRTGGYEQYF. The CDR3 DNA follows: TGTGCCACCTCCCGGACAGGGGGGTACGAGCAGTACTTC.

This clonotype was found a few times. The chain carries TRBV7-6 and TRBJ2-5; D gene ambiguous. The CDR3 extends over 15 amino acids. The V end lost 5 bases, the J end lost 4 bases, and 17 bases lay between the germline ends. Germline V gives CDR1 SGHVS, CDR2 FNYEAQ. CDR3 nucleotide sequence: TGTGCCAGCAGCCCCCTAATTGGGGATGGAGAGACCCAGTACTTC. Its translation is CASSPLIGDGETQYF.

This clonotype showed up just a few times. This chain links TRBV9 with TRBJ1-3; the match to TRBD1 covers 7 bases. This CDR3 is 15 amino acids long. Trimming removed 4 bases from V and 3 bases from J; junction bases left unmatched: 7. The germline gives CDR1 SGDLS, CDR2 YYNGEE. Written as DNA, the CDR3 is TGTGCCAGCAGCTCTCCTCAGGGGGTTGGAAACACCATATATTTT. Amino acids: CASSSPQGVGNTIYF.

This clonotype was seen more than once but under ten times. V gene TRBV5-1 combines with J gene TRBJ2-7, with D possibly being TRBD2 (5 bases). The CDR3 totals 13 residues. Germline lookup yields CDR1 SGHRS and CDR2 YFSETQ. Trimming pared 2 bases from V and 5 bases from J, leaving 11 bases between. CDR3 amino acids: CASSFILEHEQYF. The CDR3 region has the DNA TGCGCCAGCAGCTTTATACTAGAACACGAGCAGTACTTC.

This clonotype was picked up a small number of times. The J gene is TRBJ2-4, the V gene TRBV29-1; TRBD1 matches 10 bases. The V gene end was trimmed by 7 bases and the J gene end by 4 bases; junction bases not matched to a gene: 4. The CDR3 is 13 amino acids. The germline CDR1 and CDR2 sequences are SQVTM and ANQGSEA. CDR3 bases: TGCAGCGCACGGACAGGGGGTAAAAACATTCAGTACTTC. The encoded protein is CSARTGGKNIQYF.

The rearrangement joins TRBV6-6 to TRBJ2-4; D is uncertain. In germline, CDR1 is MNHNY, CDR2 SVGAGI (reference sequence). This CDR3 comprises 11 residues. V dropped 6 bases and J dropped 9 bases, with 9 bases sitting between them. CDR3 nucleotide sequence: TGTGCCAGCAGGGAAATGGGCATTCAGTACTTC. Protein: CASREMGIQYF.

The chain uses TRBV18 and TRBJ2-1, with D hard to call. Trimming took off 3 bases at V and 8 bases at J, with 8 bases between the two ends. CDR1 is KGHSH, CDR2 LQKENI, per germline. The CDR3 is 12 amino acids. The CDR3 DNA reads TGTGCCAGCTCACCGAGACGGGATGAGCAGTTCTTC. This gives the protein CASSPRRDEQFF.

This clonotype was found a few times. The chain carries TRBV6-7 and TRBJ2-1; D gene ambiguous. TRBV6-7 is annotated as an ORF whose role is uncertain. The V end lost 5 bases, the J end lost 4 bases, and 15 bases lay between the germline ends. The CDR3 totals 15 residues. This chain's CDR3 is CASSLRARPYNEQFF. The DNA of the CDR3 is TGTGCCAGCAGTCTCCGGGCACGCCCTTACAATGAGCAGTTCTTC.

This chain uses TRBV4-3 with TRBJ2-5; possibly TRBD1 for D (5 bases). The closer fit of TRBJ2-7 to the DNA end suggests the J call may be wrong. The CDR3 is 16 amino acids. CDR1 and CDR2 (germline): LGHNA, YSLEER. For the CDR3, the DNA is TGCGCCAGCAGCCAAGATTGGTCAGGGCCCCCCTACGAGCAGTACTTC. Residues: CASSQDWSGPPYEQYF.

J is TRBJ1-2 and V is TRBV30; 8 nucleotides match TRBD1. Germline V CDR1 and CDR2: GTSNPN, SVGIG (reference sequence). The CDR3 length is 13 residues. Unmatched junction bases numbered 6, after V lost 2 bases and J lost 7 bases. The CDR3 sequence: CAWSRGQGIGYTF. CDR3 coding DNA: TGTGCCTGGAGTCGCGGACAGGGCATTGGCTACACCTTC. The full variable domain, completed using reference TRBV30 and TRBJ1-2, is SQTIHQWPATLVQPVGSPLSLECTVEGTSNPNLYWYRQAAGRGLQLLFYSVGIGQISSEVPQNLSASRPQDRQFILSSKKLLLSDSGFYLCAWSRGQGIGYTFGSGTRLTVV.

This clonotype was recorded a few times. The chain recombines TRBV5-1 with TRBJ2-5, with 9 bases aligning to TRBD1. Germline CDR1 SGHRS, CDR2 YFSETQ. Trimming removed 2 bases from V and 4 bases from J; junction bases left unmatched: 9. CDR3 length equals 16 residues. For the CDR3, the DNA is TGCGCCAGCAGCTTAATAGGGACAGGGAGGCGAGAGACCCAGTACTTC. Amino acids: CASSLIGTGRRETQYF. The full variable domain, in which reference TRBV5-1 and TRBJ2-5 provide the parts outside the CDR3, is KAGVTQTPRYLIKTRGQQVTLSCSPISGHRSVSWYQQTPGQGLQFLFEYFSETQRNKGNFPGRFSGRQFSNSRSEMNVSTLELGDSALYLCASSLIGTGRRETQYFGPGTRLLVL.

V usage is TRBV5-1 and J usage is TRBJ2-5, with D possibly TRBD2 on 5 matching bases. V was cut by 0 bases and J by 4 bases, with 16 bases left in between. There are 16 residues in the CDR3. Germline values: CDR1 SGHRS, CDR2 YFSETQ. In DNA form, the CDR3 reads TGCGCCAGCAGCTTGGCCGGAAGCGGCCGGTCAGAGACCCAGTACTTC. Translation: CASSLAGSGRSETQYF.

The chain recombines TRBV11-1 with TRBJ2-5; 7 bases agree with TRBD1. The CDR3 spans 16 residues. With 5 bases clipped from V and 5 bases from J, the junction kept 14 bases outside the gene matches. The V gene's germline CDR1 is SGHAT and CDR2 FQDESV (reference sequence). In DNA, the CDR3 is TGTGCCAGCAGCGGTTTGAAGGGGGCCCGCGGGGAGACCCAGTACTTC. This codes for CASSGLKGARGETQYF.

As for this clonotype: Germline is not matched at one junction end, which may reflect a read error. V gene TRBV19 combines with J gene TRBJ2-2; either TRBD1 or TRBD2 may fit D (6 bases each). The CDR3 length is 14 residues. CDR1 and CDR2 from the germline V gene are LNHDA and SQIVND (reference sequence). In DNA, the CDR3 is TGTGCCAGTAGTATACAGGGGCCCACCGGGGGGCTGTTTTTT. It yields the protein CASSIQGPTGGLFF.

In this sample, this clonotype turned up a few times. The CDR3 DNA is TGCAGCGTTGAATGGTCAGAGGCCGGGGAGCTGTTTTTT. This codes for CSVEWSEAGELFF. This chain connects TRBV29-1 to TRBJ2-2; D unclear. The V gene lost 2 bases and the J gene lost 6 bases, with 10 bases spanning the gap. This CDR3 has 13 amino acids. Germline V gene lookup returns CDR1 SQVTM and CDR2 ANQGSEA.

V gene TRBV12-3 or TRBV12-4 combines with J gene TRBJ2-5; D unresolved. The assigned J gene may be wrong: the sequence end matches TRBJ2-1 better. The CDR3 runs to 12 residues. CDR3 bases: TGTGCCAGCAGTCCGTTAGAACATGAGCAGTTCTTC. Protein sequence: CASSPLEHEQFF.

CDR3 DNA: TGTGCCAGCAGCTCCCGACAGGGGGTCTACGAGCAGTACTTC. Translating it yields CASSSRQGVYEQYF. This chain uses TRBV7-9 with TRBJ2-7, with 9 bases identical to TRBD1. V trimming: 4 bases; J trimming: 3 bases; junction bases outside the gene matches: 4. The CDR3 extends over 14 amino acids. Germline lookup yields CDR1 SEHNR and CDR2 FQNEAQ (reference sequence).

The chain employs TRBV27 and TRBJ1-3; 8 bases match TRBD1. The V and J ends lost 5 bases and 4 bases, in that order; junction bases with no gene match: 4. Per the germline V gene, CDR1 is MNHEY and CDR2 is SMNVEV (reference sequence). The CDR3 has 14 amino acids. CDR3 nucleotides: TGTGCCAGCAGTCCTAGGGACAGGGGAAACACCATATATTTT. This encodes CASSPRDRGNTIYF.

The chain combines TRBV12-3 or TRBV12-4 with TRBJ2-1, with a tentative D call TRBD2 (7 bases). V lost 5 bases to trimming and J lost 8 bases, with 28 bases between them. The CDR3 extends over 18 amino acids. CDR3 coding DNA: TGTGCCAGCAGTCCCCCTAGCTCTACGGGGGGCTTCTTGGATGAGCAGTTCTTC. This encodes CASSPPSSTGGFLDEQFF.

The J gene is TRBJ2-1, the V gene TRBV18, with 16 bases matching TRBD2. Germline values: CDR1 KGHSH, CDR2 LQKENI. The CDR3 has 17 amino acids. After removal of 3 bases from V and 5 bases from J, the junction contained 4 bases not matched to a gene. This CDR3 reads CASSPGLAGGPDNEQFF. The CDR3 coding sequence is TGTGCCAGCTCACCGGGACTAGCGGGAGGGCCCGACAATGAGCAGTTCTTC.

This rearrangement joins TRBV27 to TRBJ2-1; D remains unclear. The germline CDR1 and CDR2 sequences are MNHEY and SMNVEV (reference sequence). Trimming shortened V by 6 bases and J by 5 bases, and 5 bases separated the two germline ends. The CDR3 runs 11 residues. CDR3 nucleotides: TGTGCCAGCAGGTTCAACAATGAGCAGTTCTTC. It codes for CASRFNNEQFF.

This clonotype was seen only a few times. V gene TRBV13 combines with J gene TRBJ2-7; the match to TRBD1 covers 9 bases. V dropped 4 bases and J dropped 5; count of bases not matched to a gene: 18. The CDR3 is 18 residues long. Germline CDR1 and CDR2: PRHDT and FYEKMQ (reference sequence). This CDR3 reads CASSSTLSTGTGIHEQYF. CDR3 coding DNA: TGTGCCAGCAGCTCGACGCTTTCCACCGGGACAGGGATACACGAGCAGTACTTC.

This clonotype was observed a few times. CDR3: CASSLEWGHTYEQYF. CDR3 sequence (DNA): TGTGCCAGCAGCTTAGAATGGGGACACACCTACGAGCAGTACTTC. The chain carries TRBV7-9 and TRBJ2-5; a possible D gene is TRBD1 (6 bases). TRBJ2-7 matches the DNA end more closely, so the J call is doubtful. CDR3 size: 15 residues. Per the germline V gene, CDR1 is SEHNR and CDR2 is FQNEAQ (reference sequence).